A single sample is the source of the 22 T cell receptor beta chains below, sequenced in a study of cytomegalovirus exposure and HLA in healthy donors. Both 60 Vbeta primers and 13 Jbeta primers went into the PCR. Profiling relied on immunoSEQ multiplex PCR, and the TCRdb table lists in-frame clones only, not all of them. The sample consists of some 150,000 clones, over 60% of them appearing once. The material sequenced was PBMCs. The receptors originated from a woman in her twenties or thirties in good health and CMV-seronegative.

CDR3 sequence (DNA): TGTGCCAGCAGTCCTCTACCGGGGACTGAAGCTTTCTTT. It specifies CASSPLPGTEAFF. The chain has TRBV28 and TRBJ1-1; D is uncertain. The V and J ends lost 5 bases and 5 bases respectively, with 12 bases between them. There are 13 residues in the CDR3. Per the germline V gene, CDR1 is MDHEN and CDR2 is SYDVKM.

The rearrangement links TRBV25-1 to TRBJ2-3; D ambiguous. Germline loops: CDR1 MGHDK, CDR2 SYGVNS. With 2 bases removed from V and 0 bases from J, the gap between germline ends came to 12 bases. This CDR3 spans 16 amino acids. This CDR3 is CASSEIGRSSTDTQYF. The CDR3 coding sequence is TGTGCCAGCAGTGAAATTGGCAGATCTAGCACAGATACGCAGTATTTT.

A word on this clone: At one end the junction does not follow the germline gene, possibly because of a read error. The chain combines TRBV7-9 with TRBJ1-1; D unresolved. From germline, CDR1 is SEHNR and CDR2 FQNEAQ (reference sequence). The length of the CDR3 is 12 residues. The CDR3 protein is CSSSLGHTEAFF. CDR3 coding DNA: TGTTCCAGCAGCTTAGGGCACACTGAAGCTTTCTTT. Using reference TRBV7-9 and TRBJ1-1 for the parts outside the CDR3, the full variable domain is DTGVSQNPRHKITKRGQNVTFRCDPISEHNRLYWYRQTLGQGPEFLTYFQNEAQLEKSRLLSDRFSAERPKGSFSTLEIQRTEQGDSAMYLCSSSLGHTEAFFGQGTRLTVV.

This clone has just a few counts. The V gene is TRBV5-1, the J gene TRBJ1-3; the D gene is possibly TRBD1 (5 bases). The CDR3 extends over 17 amino acids. In germline, CDR1 is SGHRS, CDR2 YFSETQ. Trimming shortened V by 4 bases and J by 0 bases, and 17 bases separated the two germline ends. The CDR3: CASSPTFRANSGNTIYF. CDR3 nucleotides: TGCGCCAGCAGCCCGACCTTCAGGGCCAACTCTGGAAACACCATATATTTT.

The V call is TRBV13, the J call TRBJ2-1; D uncertain. CDR1 and CDR2 from the germline V gene are PRHDT and FYEKMQ (reference sequence). V lost 2 bases and J lost 0, with 5 bases in between. The length of the CDR3 is 14 residues. The CDR3 sequence is CASSLISSYNEQFF. As DNA, the CDR3 is TGTGCCAGCAGCTTAATCAGCTCCTACAATGAGCAGTTCTTC.

This clone was detected a few times. The J gene is TRBJ2-7, the V gene TRBV27; possible D gene TRBD2, 6 bases. This CDR3 spans 15 amino acids. V was clipped by 5 bases and J by 9 bases, with 23 bases between them. CDR1 is MNHEY, CDR2 SMNVEV, per germline (reference sequence). The CDR3: CASSPSWGEDAPQYF. CDR3 DNA sequence: TGTGCCAGCAGTCCGAGCTGGGGGGAAGACGCGCCGCAGTACTTC.

The chain uses TRBV5-1 and TRBJ1-1; TRBD1 is a possible D gene (5 bases). This CDR3 region has 14 residues. V lost 2 bases, J lost 0 bases, and 8 bases lay in between. CDR1 and CDR2 (germline): SGHRS, YFSETQ. The DNA of the CDR3 is TGCGCCAGCAGCTTACAGGTACTGAACACTGAAGCTTTCTTT. It specifies CASSLQVLNTEAFF.

This rearrangement joins TRBV7-8 to TRBJ2-1; D perhaps matches TRBD2 (6 bases). With 11 bases removed from V and 5 bases from J, the gap between germline ends came to 22 bases. CDR1 and CDR2 (germline): SGHVS, FQNEAQ. This CDR3 is 15 amino acids long. The CDR3 DNA is TGTGCCGTCCGGGACCAGACTAGAACGCACAATGAGCAGTTCTTC. Translation gives CAVRDQTRTHNEQFF.

This clone has a handful of counts. The chain links TRBV5-1 to TRBJ2-7; D gene uncertain. Germline CDR1 and CDR2: SGHRS and YFSETQ. CDR3 length equals 15 residues. V lost 4 bases and J 6 bases, leaving 20 bases between the germline ends. CDR3 DNA: TGCGCCAGCAGCCCTGATCAGTTGAGGCTTGGCGAGCAGTACTTC. This sequence encodes CASSPDQLRLGEQYF.

The rearrangement uses TRBV7-9 and TRBJ2-7; maybe TRBD2 (6 bases). This CDR3 has 13 amino acids. The germline V gene encodes CDR1 SEHNR and CDR2 FQNEAQ (reference sequence). The V end was cut by 5 bases, the J end by 0 bases, with 8 bases between. The CDR3 DNA is TGTGCCAGCAGCCGCGGGGACTCCTACGAGCAGTACTTC. It specifies CASSRGDSYEQYF.

The gene calls are TRBV6-1 and TRBJ2-7; D is ambiguous. This CDR3 region has 14 residues. The germline CDR1 and CDR2 sequences are MNHNS and SASEGT. V lost 8 bases to trimming and J lost 0 bases, with 14 bases between them. The CDR3 DNA sequence: TGTGCCAGCCAACCCGAGGTCAACTCCTACGAGCAGTACTTC. Translation gives CASQPEVNSYEQYF.

The chain carries TRBV25-1 and TRBJ1-3; a possible D gene is TRBD1 (5 bases). The ends were cut back, 11 bases at V and 2 bases at J, with 13 bases in the middle. The CDR3 spans 13 residues. Germline V gives CDR1 MGHDK, CDR2 SYGVNS. CDR3 region: CAHGGVAGNTIYF. For the CDR3, the DNA is TGTGCCCACGGAGGGGTGGCTGGAAACACCATATATTTT.

This clone has only a few counts. This chain links TRBV5-1 with TRBJ2-7; TRBD1 matches 9 bases. Germline trimming cut 0 bases from V and 5 bases from J; bases unmatched to any gene: 6. Germline loops: CDR1 SGHRS, CDR2 YFSETQ. The length of the CDR3 is 15 residues. In DNA form, the CDR3 reads TGCGCCAGCAGCTTGGGGGACAGGGCCCAAGACGAGCAGTACTTC. Translation gives CASSLGDRAQDEQYF.

This chain links TRBV5-8 with TRBJ2-6, with 10 bases identical to TRBD1. The CDR3 loop spans 19 amino acids. CDR1 is SGHTS and CDR2 is YDEGEE in the germline V gene. V lost 5 bases, J lost 1 base, and 12 bases stayed unmatched. CDR3 coding DNA: TGTGCCAGCAGTCGAGCCCGGGACAGGGGAACGTCTGGGGCCAACGTCCTGACTTTC. This translates into CASSRARDRGTSGANVLTF.

The rearrangement uses TRBV19 and TRBJ1-2; possibly TRBD1 for D (6 bases). Trimming stripped 6 bases from V and 4 bases from J, with 21 bases between. The length of the CDR3 is 16 residues. Looked up from germline, CDR1 is LNHDA and CDR2 is SQIVND (reference sequence). DNA for the CDR3: TGTGCCAGTAGCCCCCGGACAGTTTTCAGAGGCTATGGCTACACCTTC. It encodes CASSPRTVFRGYGYTF.

This chain uses TRBV27 with TRBJ2-7, with 8 bases fitting TRBD2. With 6 bases clipped from V and 3 bases from J, the junction kept 7 bases outside the gene matches. The CDR3 runs 14 residues. Germline V CDR1 and CDR2: MNHEY, SMNVEV (reference sequence). CDR3 DNA: TGTGCCAGCAGCTTTTTGACTAGCGTCTACGAGCAGTACTTC. Amino acid sequence: CASSFLTSVYEQYF.

This clone was counted once. A read error may produce the germline difference seen at one junction end. Other DNA sequences of this sample code for an identical CDR3. This chain links TRBV30 with TRBJ1-2, with TRBD1 identical over 9 bases. The CDR3 has 15 amino acids. Germline V gene lookup returns CDR1 GTSNPN and CDR2 SVGIG (reference sequence). CDR3 sequence reads: CAWKPGQGRHYGYTF. CDR3 sequence (DNA): TGCGCCTGGAAACCGGGACAGGGTAGACACTATGGCTACACCTTC.

The chain carries TRBV6-5 and TRBJ2-5; 8 nucleotides line up with TRBD2. V lost 1 base and J lost 1; bases outside the gene matches: 5. The CDR3 is 16 residues long. The germline V gene encodes CDR1 MNHEY and CDR2 SVGAGI. The CDR3 here is CASSYYREGLQETQYF. CDR3 DNA: TGTGCCAGCAGTTACTACCGGGAGGGACTCCAAGAGACCCAGTACTTC.

The gene calls are TRBV15 and TRBJ1-2; D perhaps matches TRBD1 (6 bases). Trimming took 0 bases from V and 14 from J, leaving 13 bases between them. The CDR3 runs 12 residues. CDR1 LNHNV and CDR2 YYDKDF come from the germline V gene (reference sequence). CDR3 sequence (DNA): TGTGCCACCAGCAGAGATGCGGGGGCAGGGACCTTC. It yields the protein CATSRDAGAGTF.

A few counts support this clone. The rearrangement joins TRBV4-2 to TRBJ2-7, with 15 bases aligning to TRBD2. The CDR3 totals 17 residues. Trimming removed 5 bases from V and 7 bases from J; junction bases left unmatched: 12. Germline loops: CDR1 LGHNA, CDR2 YNFKEQ. The CDR3 DNA reads TGTGCCAGCAGCTACGGACTAGCGGGAGGGCAAGCGAGGGAGCAGTACTTC. Its protein is CASSYGLAGGQAREQYF.

V usage is TRBV19 and J usage is TRBJ2-2; weak D call: TRBD2 (7 bases). The germline gives CDR1 LNHDA, CDR2 SQIVND (reference sequence). This CDR3 has 16 amino acids. Trimming took off 3 bases at V and 4 bases at J, with 15 bases between the two ends. The CDR3 DNA reads TGTGCCAGTAGTATTGGGGGGGCGAAGCTCACCGGGGAGCTGTTTTTT. Residues: CASSIGGAKLTGELFF. Full variable domain (missing parts from reference TRBV19 and TRBJ2-2): DGGITQSPKYLFRKEGQNVTLSCEQNLNHDAMYWYRQDPGQGLRLIYYSQIVNDFQKGDIAEGYSVSREKKESFPLTVTSAQKNPTAFYLCASSIGGAKLTGELFFGEGSRLTVL.

This clone was observed a handful of times. J is TRBJ1-2 and V is TRBV6-5; D possibly corresponds to TRBD1 (6 bases). Trimming cost V 0 bases and J 5 bases, with 13 bases left between them. The germline V gene has CDR1 MNHEY and CDR2 SVGAGI. The CDR3 is 15 amino acids. Here the CDR3 reads CASSYSLRGLYGYTF. Written as DNA, the CDR3 is TGTGCCAGCAGTTACTCATTGAGGGGGTTATATGGCTACACCTTC.